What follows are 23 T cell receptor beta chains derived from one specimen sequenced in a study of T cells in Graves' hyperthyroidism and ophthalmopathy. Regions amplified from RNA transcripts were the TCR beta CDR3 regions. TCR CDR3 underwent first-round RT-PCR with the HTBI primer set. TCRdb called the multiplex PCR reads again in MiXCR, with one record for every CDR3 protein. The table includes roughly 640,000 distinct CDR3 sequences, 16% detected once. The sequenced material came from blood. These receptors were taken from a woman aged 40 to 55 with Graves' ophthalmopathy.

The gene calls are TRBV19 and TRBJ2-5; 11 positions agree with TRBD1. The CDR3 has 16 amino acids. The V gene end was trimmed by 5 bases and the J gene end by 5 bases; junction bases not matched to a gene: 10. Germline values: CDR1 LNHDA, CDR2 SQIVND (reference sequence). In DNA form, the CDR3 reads TGTGCCAGTAGTCCGGGGGGGACAGGGGGAGGTGAGACCCAGTACTTC. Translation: CASSPGGTGGGETQYF.

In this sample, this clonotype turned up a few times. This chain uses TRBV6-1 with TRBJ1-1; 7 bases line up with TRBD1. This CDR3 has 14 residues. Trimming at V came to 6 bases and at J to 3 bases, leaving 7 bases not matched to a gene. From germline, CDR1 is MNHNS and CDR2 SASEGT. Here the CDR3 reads CASRGTDRYTEAFF. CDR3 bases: TGTGCCAGCAGAGGGACGGACAGGTACACTGAAGCTTTCTTT.

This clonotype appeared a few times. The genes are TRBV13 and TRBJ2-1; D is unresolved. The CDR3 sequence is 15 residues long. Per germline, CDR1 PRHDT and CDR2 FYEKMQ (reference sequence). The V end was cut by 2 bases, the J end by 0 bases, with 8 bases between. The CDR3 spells CASSLKWSSYNEQFF. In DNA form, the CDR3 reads TGTGCCAGCAGCTTAAAGTGGAGCTCCTACAATGAGCAGTTCTTC.

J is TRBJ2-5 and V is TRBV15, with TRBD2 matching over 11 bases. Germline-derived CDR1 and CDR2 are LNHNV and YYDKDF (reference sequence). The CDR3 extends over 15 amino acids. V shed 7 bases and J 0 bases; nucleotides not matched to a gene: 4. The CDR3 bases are TGTGCCACCACCCCGACTAGCGGGGACCAAGAGACCCAGTACTTC. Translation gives CATTPTSGDQETQYF. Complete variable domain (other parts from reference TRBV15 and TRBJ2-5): DAMVIQNPRYQVTQFGKPVTLSCSQTLNHNVMYWYQQKSSQAPKLLFHYYDKDFNNEADTPDNFQSRRPNTSFCFLDIRSPGLGDTAMYLCATTPTSGDQETQYFGPGTRLLVL.

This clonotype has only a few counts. The CDR3 DNA reads as TGTGCCACCAGCAGAGACAGGGAAGCCAAAAACATTCAGTACTTC. This gives the protein CATSRDREAKNIQYF. The chain combines TRBV15 with TRBJ2-4; possibly TRBD1 for D (5 bases). The V and J ends lost 0 bases and 0 bases respectively, with 6 bases between them. The CDR3 spans 15 residues. Germline V CDR1 and CDR2: LNHNV, YYDKDF (reference sequence).

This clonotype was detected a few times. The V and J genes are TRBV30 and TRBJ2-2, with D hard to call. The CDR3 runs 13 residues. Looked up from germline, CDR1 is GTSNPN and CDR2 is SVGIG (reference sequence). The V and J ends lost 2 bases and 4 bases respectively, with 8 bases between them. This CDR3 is CAWSRSATGELFF. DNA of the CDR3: TGTGCCTGGAGTAGGTCGGCCACCGGGGAGCTGTTTTTT.

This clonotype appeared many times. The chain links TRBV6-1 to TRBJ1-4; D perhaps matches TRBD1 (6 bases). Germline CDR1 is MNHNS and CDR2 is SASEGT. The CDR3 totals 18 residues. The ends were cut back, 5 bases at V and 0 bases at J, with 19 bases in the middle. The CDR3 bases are TGTGCCAGCAGTTCAACTTCACAGGGCGCATCAACTAATGAAAAACTGTTTTTT. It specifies CASSSTSQGASTNEKLFF.

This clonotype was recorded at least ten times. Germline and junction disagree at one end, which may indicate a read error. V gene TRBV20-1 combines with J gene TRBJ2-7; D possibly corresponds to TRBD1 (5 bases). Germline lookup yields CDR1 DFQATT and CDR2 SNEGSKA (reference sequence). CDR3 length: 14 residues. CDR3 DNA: TGCAGTGCTAGGGGCCGGACAAGCCCCGACGACCAGTACTTC. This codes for CSARGRTSPDDQYF.

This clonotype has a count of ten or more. CDR3 in amino acids: CSARDYGGAGDTQYF. The CDR3 nucleotides read TGCAGTGCTAGAGATTATGGGGGAGCGGGAGATACGCAGTATTTT. The rearrangement links TRBV20-1 to TRBJ2-3, with a possible D match to TRBD2 (6 bases). Germline CDR1 DFQATT, CDR2 SNEGSKA (reference sequence). Trimming took off 0 bases at V and 5 bases at J, with 15 bases between the two ends. The CDR3 runs 15 residues.

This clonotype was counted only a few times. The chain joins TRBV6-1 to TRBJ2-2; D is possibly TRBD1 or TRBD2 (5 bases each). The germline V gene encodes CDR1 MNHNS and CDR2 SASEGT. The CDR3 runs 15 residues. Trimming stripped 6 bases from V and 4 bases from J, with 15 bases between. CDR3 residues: CASRPQGRGTGELFF. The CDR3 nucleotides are TGTGCCAGCAGGCCGCAGGGACGAGGCACCGGGGAGCTGTTTTTT.

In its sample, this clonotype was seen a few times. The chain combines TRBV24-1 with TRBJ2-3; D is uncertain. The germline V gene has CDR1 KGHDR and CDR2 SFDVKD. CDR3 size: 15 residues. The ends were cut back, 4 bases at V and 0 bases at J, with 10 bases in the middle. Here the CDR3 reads CATSDPVSSTDTQYF. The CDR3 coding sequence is TGTGCCACCAGTGACCCTGTCAGTAGCACAGATACGCAGTATTTT.

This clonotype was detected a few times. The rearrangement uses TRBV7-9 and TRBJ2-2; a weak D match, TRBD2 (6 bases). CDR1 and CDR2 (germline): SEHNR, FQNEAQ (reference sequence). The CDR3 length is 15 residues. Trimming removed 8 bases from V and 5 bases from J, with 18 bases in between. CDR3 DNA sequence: TGTGCCAGCGTCCAAGTGGGGGGAGGAACCGGGGAGCTGTTTTTT. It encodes CASVQVGGGTGELFF.

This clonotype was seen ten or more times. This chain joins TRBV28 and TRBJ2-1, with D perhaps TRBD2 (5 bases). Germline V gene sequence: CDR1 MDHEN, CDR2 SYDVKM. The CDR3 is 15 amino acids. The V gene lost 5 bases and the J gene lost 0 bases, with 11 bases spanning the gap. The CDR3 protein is CASSPGGLSYNEQFF. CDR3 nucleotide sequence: TGTGCCAGCAGTCCCGGAGGCCTCTCCTACAATGAGCAGTTCTTC.

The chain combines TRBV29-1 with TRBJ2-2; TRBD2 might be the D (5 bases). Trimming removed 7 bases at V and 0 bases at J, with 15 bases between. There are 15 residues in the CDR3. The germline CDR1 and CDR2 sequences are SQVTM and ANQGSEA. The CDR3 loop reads CSATLVATNTGELFF. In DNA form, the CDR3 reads TGCAGCGCTACATTGGTAGCGACGAACACCGGGGAGCTGTTTTTT.

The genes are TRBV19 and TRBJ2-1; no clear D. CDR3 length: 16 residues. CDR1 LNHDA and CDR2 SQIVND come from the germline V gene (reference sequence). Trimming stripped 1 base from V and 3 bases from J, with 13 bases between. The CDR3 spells CASSIGPGSVYNEQFF. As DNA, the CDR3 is TGTGCCAGTAGTATAGGGCCGGGCTCGGTCTACAATGAGCAGTTCTTC.

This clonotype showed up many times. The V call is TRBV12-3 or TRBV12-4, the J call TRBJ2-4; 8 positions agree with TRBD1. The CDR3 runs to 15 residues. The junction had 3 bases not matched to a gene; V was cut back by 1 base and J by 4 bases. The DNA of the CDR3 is TGTGCCAGCAGTTTAGTCGGACAGGGAAAAAACATTCAGTACTTC. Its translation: CASSLVGQGKNIQYF.

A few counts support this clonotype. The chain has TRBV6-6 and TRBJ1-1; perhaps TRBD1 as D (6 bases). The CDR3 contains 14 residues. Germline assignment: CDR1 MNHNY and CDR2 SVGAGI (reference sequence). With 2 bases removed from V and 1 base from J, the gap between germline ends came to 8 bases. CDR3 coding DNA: TGTGCCAGCAGTTACGGACAGAGGAACACTGAAGCTTTCTTT. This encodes CASSYGQRNTEAFF.

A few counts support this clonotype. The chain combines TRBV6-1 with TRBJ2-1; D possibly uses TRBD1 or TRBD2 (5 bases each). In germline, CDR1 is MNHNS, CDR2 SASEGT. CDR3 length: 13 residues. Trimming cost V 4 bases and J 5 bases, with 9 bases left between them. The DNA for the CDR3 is TGTGCCAGCAGTGCTAGCAGGGACAATGAGCAGTTCTTC. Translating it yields CASSASRDNEQFF.

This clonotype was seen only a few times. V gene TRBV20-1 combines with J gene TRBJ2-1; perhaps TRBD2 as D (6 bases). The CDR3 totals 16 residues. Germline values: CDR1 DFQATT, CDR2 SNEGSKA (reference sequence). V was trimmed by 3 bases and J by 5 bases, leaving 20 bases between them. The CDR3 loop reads CSASGLAEGRNNEQFF. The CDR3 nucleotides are TGCAGTGCTAGTGGGTTAGCGGAGGGGAGAAACAATGAGCAGTTCTTC.

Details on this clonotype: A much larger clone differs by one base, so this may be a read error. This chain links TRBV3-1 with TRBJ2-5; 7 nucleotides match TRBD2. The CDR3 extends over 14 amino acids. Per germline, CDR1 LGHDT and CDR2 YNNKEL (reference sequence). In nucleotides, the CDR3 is TGTGCCATCAGCCACATAGCGGGCCAAGAGACCCAGTACTTC. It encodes CAISHIAGQETQYF.

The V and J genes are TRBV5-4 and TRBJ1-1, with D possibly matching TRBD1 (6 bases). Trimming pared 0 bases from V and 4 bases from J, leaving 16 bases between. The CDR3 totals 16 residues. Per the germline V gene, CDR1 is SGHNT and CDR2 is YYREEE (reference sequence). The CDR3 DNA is TGTGCCAGCAGCTTGGGGGGGGGACATTTTCCCACTGAAGCTTTCTTT. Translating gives CASSLGGGHFPTEAFF.

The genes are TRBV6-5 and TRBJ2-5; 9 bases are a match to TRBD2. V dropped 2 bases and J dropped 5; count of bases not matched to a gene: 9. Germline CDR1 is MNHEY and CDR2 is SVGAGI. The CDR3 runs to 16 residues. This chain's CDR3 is CASSYGAGGPAETQYF. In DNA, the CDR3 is TGTGCCAGCAGTTACGGTGCGGGGGGGCCGGCCGAGACCCAGTACTTC.

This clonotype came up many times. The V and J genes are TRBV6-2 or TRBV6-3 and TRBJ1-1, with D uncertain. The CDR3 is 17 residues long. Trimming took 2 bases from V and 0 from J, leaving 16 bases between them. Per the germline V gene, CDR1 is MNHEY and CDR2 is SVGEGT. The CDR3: CASSYPGEFYVNTEAFF. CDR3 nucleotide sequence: TGTGCCAGCAGTTACCCCGGTGAGTTTTATGTGAACACTGAAGCTTTCTTT.